This T cell receptor beta chain was captured in a study of response to subunit inactivated influenza vaccine. Notes on the study in general: The authors suggested that every seasonal influenza vaccination recruits few new T cells.

TCRdb reprocessed the RT-PCR reads with MiXCR, giving one entry per CDR3 protein. This sample yields fewer than 800,000 distinct CDR3 sequences, of which less than 20% are seen a single time; 9.5% to 13% belongs to the top ten. This clonotype was recorded a few times. Its antigen is as yet unknown. CDR3 length: 17 amino acids. Germline V CDR1 and CDR2: SGHTA, FQGNSA. V was clipped by 7 bases and J by 2 bases; unmatched bases: 12. The chain has TRBV7-2 and TRBJ2-3; TRBD2 agrees at 10 bases. Sequences were derived from PBMCs from blood, sampled roughly 12 days after vaccination. The sequence derives from a man aged 45-65 years who received an inactivated influenza vaccine. CDR3 loop: CASNPLSGRAFTDTQYF. CDR3 in DNA: TGTGCCAGCAACCCACTAAGCGGGAGGGCCTTCACAGATACGCAGTATTTT. Full variable domain (rest looked up from reference TRBV7-2 and TRBJ2-3): GAGVSQSPSNKVTEKGKDVELRCDPISGHTALYWYRQSLGQGLEFLIYFQGNSAPDKSGLPSDRFSAERTGGSVSTLTIQRTQQEDSAVYLCASNPLSGRAFTDTQYFGPGTRLTVL.